What follows describes a single T cell receptor beta chain. The clone's antigen remains unknown. The record has no base qualities; no much larger clone is one base away. The data stem from a study of T-cell memory formation after mild COVID-19 (dated by TCRdb to about 2021). Study-wide context: Most TCR sequence clusters were specific to one of the two donors. T-cell clones expanding and contracting after mild COVID-19 in a couple of donors were tracked by longitudinal TCRalpha and TCRbeta repertoire sequencing. Two young, previously healthy adult volunteers, one female and one male, were included in the cohort. General study outcomes and caveats: Only a couple of mild cases were covered in the study, and larger cohorts including severe cases with pre-infection samples were considered necessary. The second-wave clones that peaked on day 37 were not confirmed to be SARS-CoV-2 specific. Balanced CD4/CD8 phenotypes were observed for clones contracting from day 15 to 85, whereas a bias towards CD4+ was observed for a second wave of clones expanding from day 15 to 37. Contracting CD4+ clones were found mainly in CM and EM memory subsets, while CD8+ clones were enriched in EMRA. Some responding clones were detected in pre-infection memory, suggesting pre-existing cross-reactive memory T cells joined the SARS-CoV-2 response.

Ficoll-Paque density gradient centrifugation was used to isolate PBMCs. The sample was run on an Illumina NovaSeq 6000. TCRalpha and TCRbeta cDNA libraries were built by 5'RACE with constant-segment primers, adding sample barcodes and unique molecular identifiers. RNA was extracted from every sample with Trizol reagent. The libraries were amplified in two PCR steps, and the second step added a second sample barcode and Illumina TruSeq adapters. Sequencing of libraries was performed on an Illumina NovaSeq with 2 x 150 bp paired-end reads. The paper's processing steps were these. Demultiplexing of reads and collapsing into UMI-guided consensus sequences were performed with migec v1.2.7. Using mixcr v2.1.11, UMI consensuses were aligned to TRA and TRB V and J templates and then assembled into clonotypes. Expanded or contracted clonotypes were those called significant by both edgeR and NoisET, with noise models trained on biological replicates. edgeR calls used a false discovery rate-adjusted p below 0.01 and a log2 fold-change threshold of 1. As an exploratory analysis of dynamics, max-normalized trajectories of the 1000 most abundant clonotypes were examined with PCA combined with hierarchical clustering. Separately sequenced CD4+ and CD8+ repertoires were used to assign the CD4 or CD8 phenotype of responding clones. TCRdb passed the public sequencing reads through fastp at Q25 and MiXCR, retaining productive beta sequences. Every entry covers one CDR3 protein and lists the most common genes and DNA from its rows. These V and J calls are TCRdb output, not the study's own analysis. For this sample there are about 560,000 distinct CDR3 sequences; about 20% appear just once. Together, the top ten hold approximately 8% of the sample.

Sequencing was carried out using PBMCs or a T cell subset sorted from them (not recorded which). The source is an adult woman who had mild COVID-19 (a few samples of this study predate the infection). The sample titles of this study are shuffled in the database, so cell type and time point are left out; the donor was told from shared clones.

The CDR3 protein sequence reads: CASSRTGDEQYF. The base sequence is TGTGCCAGCAGTCGCACGGGGGACGAGCAGTACTTC. The receptor chain draws on TRBV6-1 and TRBJ2-7; the best D guess is TRBD2, with 6 bases matching. The germline V gene encodes CDR1 MNHNS and CDR2 SASEGT. From the cysteine up to the phenylalanine, the CDR3 has a length of 12 residues. Only the CDR3 part of the read is kept: 36 bases, read in frame from the first base. V is shortened by 5 bases, J by 5 bases, and the region joining them spans 10 bases.